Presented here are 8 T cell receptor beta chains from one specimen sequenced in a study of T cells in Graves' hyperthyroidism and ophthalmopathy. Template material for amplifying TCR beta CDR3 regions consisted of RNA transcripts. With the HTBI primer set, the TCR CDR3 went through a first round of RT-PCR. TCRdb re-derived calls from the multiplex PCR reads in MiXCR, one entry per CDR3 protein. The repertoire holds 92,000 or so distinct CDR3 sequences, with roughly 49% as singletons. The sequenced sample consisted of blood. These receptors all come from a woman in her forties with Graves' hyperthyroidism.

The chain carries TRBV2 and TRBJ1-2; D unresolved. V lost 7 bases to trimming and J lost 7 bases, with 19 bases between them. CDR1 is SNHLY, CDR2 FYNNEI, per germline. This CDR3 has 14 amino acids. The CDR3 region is CASIPSGTAGGYTF. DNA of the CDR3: TGTGCCAGCATTCCTTCAGGCACGGCGGGTGGCTACACCTTC.

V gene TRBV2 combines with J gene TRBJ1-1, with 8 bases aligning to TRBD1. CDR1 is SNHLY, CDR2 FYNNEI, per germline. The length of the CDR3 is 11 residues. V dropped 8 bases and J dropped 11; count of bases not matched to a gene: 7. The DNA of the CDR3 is TGTGCCAGCCACGGACAGGGCATGGCTTTCTTT. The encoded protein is CASHGQGMAFF.

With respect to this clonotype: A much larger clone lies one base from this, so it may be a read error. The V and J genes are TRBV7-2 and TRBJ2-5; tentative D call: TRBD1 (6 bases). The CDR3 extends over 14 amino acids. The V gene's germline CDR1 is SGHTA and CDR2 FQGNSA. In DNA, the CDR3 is TGCGCCAGCGGCCCCATGGACAGCCAAGAGACCCAGTACTTC. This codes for CASGPMDSQETQYF.

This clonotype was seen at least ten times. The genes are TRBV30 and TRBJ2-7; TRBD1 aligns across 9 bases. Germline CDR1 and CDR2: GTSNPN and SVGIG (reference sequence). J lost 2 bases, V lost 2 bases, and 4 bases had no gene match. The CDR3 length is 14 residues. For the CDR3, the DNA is TGTGCCTGGAGTAAGCGGGACAGGGCCTACGAGCAGTACTTC. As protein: CAWSKRDRAYEQYF.

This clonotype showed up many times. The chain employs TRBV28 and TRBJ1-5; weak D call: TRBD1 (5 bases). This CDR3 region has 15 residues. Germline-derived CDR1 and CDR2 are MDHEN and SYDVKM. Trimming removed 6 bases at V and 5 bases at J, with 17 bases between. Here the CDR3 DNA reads TGTGCCAGCAGGATAAGTACAGGAACATATCAGCCCCAGCATTTT. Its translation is CASRISTGTYQPQHF.

The CDR3 loop reads CATSAQGGDRVAFF. The CDR3 DNA sequence: TGTGCCACCAGCGCACAGGGTGGGGACAGGGTGGCTTTCTTT. The chain couples TRBV15 to TRBJ1-1; 9 bases align to TRBD1. This CDR3 is built from 14 residues. Germline V gene lookup returns CDR1 LNHNV and CDR2 YYDKDF (reference sequence). The ends lost 5 bases at V and 11 bases at J; junction bases unmatched: 12.

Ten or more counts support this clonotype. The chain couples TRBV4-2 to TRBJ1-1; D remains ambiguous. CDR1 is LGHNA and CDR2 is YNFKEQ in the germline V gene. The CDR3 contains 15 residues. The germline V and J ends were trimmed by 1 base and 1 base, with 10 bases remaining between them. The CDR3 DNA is TGTGCCAGCAGCCAAGTCGGGCAGTCGAACACTGAAGCTTTCTTT. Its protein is CASSQVGQSNTEAFF.

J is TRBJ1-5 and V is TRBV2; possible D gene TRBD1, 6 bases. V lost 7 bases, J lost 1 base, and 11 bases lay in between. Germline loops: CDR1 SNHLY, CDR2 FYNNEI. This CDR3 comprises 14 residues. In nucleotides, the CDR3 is TGTGCCAGCAAGCAGGGGTGGAGCAATCAGCCCCAGCATTTT. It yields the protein CASKQGWSNQPQHF.